This TCR beta chain was sequenced in a study of T-cell memory formation after mild COVID-19. Points from the study as a whole: Cross-reactive memory appears to have joined, as suggested by some responding clones showing up in pre-infection memory. Later expanders leaned CD4+, whereas day 15 to 85 contracting clones were balanced CD4/CD8.

This clonotype was found a few times. Its antigen is unknown. TCR alpha and TCR beta cDNA libraries carrying sample barcodes and UMIs came from 5'RACE with constant-segment primers. From the 5' RACE reads, TCRdb called clonotypes with MiXCR, one entry per CDR3 protein. Of under 550,000 distinct CDR3 sequences in the sample, 15% to 20% were seen once. V was clipped by 7 bases and J by 5 bases; unmatched bases: 6. This CDR3 spans 14 amino acids. Germline CDR1 and CDR2: ENHRY and SYGVKD. The receptor was isolated from an adult woman who had mild COVID-19 (a few samples of this study predate the infection). Cell type and time point are not known. The gene calls are TRBV10-3 and TRBJ2-1; 9 bases agree with TRBD2. Sample: PBMCs or a T cell subset sorted from them (not recorded which). The DNA for the CDR3 is TGTGCCATCATGCGGCGGGAGGGGAACAATGAGCAGTTCTTC. This sequence encodes CAIMRREGNNEQFF.